The entry below describes one TCR beta chain. The antigen remains unidentified. This sample was included in a study of cytomegalovirus exposure and HLA in healthy donors. The study, taken as a whole, reports: Association of roughly 18,000 TCR beta sequences with HLA alleles was found at 0.05 false discovery rate in a later analysis. Follow-up analysis seemed to connect common viral pathogens with several of the most significant clusters identified. In a later analysis, an Asian-associated ancestry cluster reportedly showed fewer N-insertions than the roughly 650-donor mean.

This PCR relied on a set of 60 Vbeta primers and 13 Jbeta primers. Produced via immunoSEQ multiplex PCR; TCRdb's table is partial and in-frame only. The sample lists 150,000 to 200,000 clones; roughly four fifths were seen once. The TCR originated in a man in his fifties or sixties in good health and CMV-seronegative. Sequencing input: PBMCs.

The DNA for the CDR3 is TGTGCCAGCAGCTTAGCGAGGGTACGGACCGGGGAGCTGTTTTTT. Protein sequence: CASSLARVRTGELFF. The chain couples TRBV7-2 to TRBJ2-2; possibly TRBD2 for D (5 bases). Germline V gene lookup returns CDR1 SGHTA and CDR2 FQGNSA. V gave up 0 bases and J gave up 5 bases, with 10 bases separating them. This CDR3 has 15 residues.